One sample yielded the 25 T cell receptor beta chains listed below, sequenced in a study of vaccination effects on CD4 cells after COVID-19. Peptide-pool stimulation followed by sequencing identified expanded antigen-specific CD4+ clonotypes in the ViraFEST assay. With nine to eleven days of culture completed, CD4+ T cells were isolated. No vaccinee had earlier SARS-CoV-2 infection, and nucleocapsid antibodies were negative. Profiled with immunoSEQ multiplex PCR; TCRdb holds only in-frame clones, not every one. The table includes approximately 23,000 clones, around 68% detected once. No antigens are known for them. The sequencing used CD4+ T cells from PBMCs cultured with HCoV-NL63 spike peptides, collected before COVID-19 vaccination. These receptors were collected from a human donor who received a COVID-19 vaccine.

This clone appeared a few times. The CDR3 DNA follows: TGTGCCAGCAGTGACGGGAAGGGCCCCACAGATACGCAGTATTTT. Its protein is CASSDGKGPTDTQYF. The rearrangement links TRBV6-4 to TRBJ2-3; the D is unclear. The CDR3 length is 15 residues. CDR1 is MRHNA and CDR2 is SNTAGT in the germline V gene. With 2 bases removed from V and 2 bases from J, the gap between germline ends came to 11 bases.

This clone was counted a few times. The chain recombines TRBV19 with TRBJ2-2; D may match TRBD1 or TRBD2 (6 bases each). The CDR3 sequence is 18 residues long. The germline V and J ends were trimmed by 6 bases and 3 bases, with 23 bases remaining between them. Per germline, CDR1 LNHDA and CDR2 SQIVND (reference sequence). The CDR3 nucleotides are TGTGCCAGTAGCGTAGGGCCCTGGGGGCGCGGGGACACCGGGGAGCTGTTTTTT. Its translation is CASSVGPWGRGDTGELFF.

CDR3 nucleotide sequence: TGTGCCAGCAGCGACGGACTATGGTTAGAGACCCAGTACTTC. Encoded protein: CASSDGLWLETQYF. This chain uses TRBV11-2 with TRBJ2-5; possible D gene TRBD2, 6 bases. The CDR3 extends over 14 amino acids. CDR1 is SGHAT and CDR2 is FQNNGV in the germline V gene. Trimming pared 5 bases from V and 4 bases from J, leaving 14 bases between.

The V and J genes are TRBV5-1 and TRBJ2-1; D unresolved. The germline gives CDR1 SGHRS, CDR2 YFSETQ. This CDR3 is 14 amino acids long. V lost 4 bases and J lost 3, with 11 bases in between. The chain's CDR3 is CASSPGQLYNEQFF. As DNA, the CDR3 is TGCGCCAGCAGCCCCGGGCAACTCTACAATGAGCAGTTCTTC.

About this clone itself: The same CDR3 arises from other DNA sequences in this sample as well. The chain uses TRBV6-1 and TRBJ1-2; TRBD1 aligns across 7 bases. Looked up from germline, CDR1 is MNHNS and CDR2 is SASEGT. The CDR3 totals 15 residues. J was trimmed by 2 bases and V by 2 bases; bases with no gene match: 5. CDR3 residues: CASSETPGQNYGYTF. In nucleotides, the CDR3 is TGTGCCAGCAGTGAAACCCCGGGACAGAACTATGGCTACACCTTC.

V usage is TRBV29-1 and J usage is TRBJ2-1; 8 nucleotides line up with TRBD2. Germline CDR1 SQVTM, CDR2 ANQGSEA. The J segment lost 4 bases and the V segment lost 6 bases, leaving 14 bases of the junction unmatched. CDR3 length equals 16 residues. The CDR3 DNA is TGCAGCGTCCGACCCCAAGCGGGAGTGGGGTACAATGAGCAGTTCTTC. Protein: CSVRPQAGVGYNEQFF.

The chain is built from TRBV2 and TRBJ2-7, with 10 bases lining up with TRBD1. Trimming removed 4 bases from V and 11 bases from J; junction bases left unmatched: 5. This CDR3 comprises 12 residues. Germline V gene sequence: CDR1 SNHLY, CDR2 FYNNEI. Here the CDR3 DNA reads TGTGCCAGCAGTGTGGGACAGGGGAAGAAGTACTTC. As protein: CASSVGQGKKYF.

This chain joins TRBV5-8 and TRBJ2-1; 8 bases fit TRBD1. Trimming at V came to 4 bases and at J to 5 bases, leaving 14 bases not matched to a gene. This CDR3 contains 17 residues. Germline loops: CDR1 SGHTS, CDR2 YDEGEE. Written as DNA, the CDR3 is TGTGCCAGCAGCGCTAACCCGAGACAGGGGCCCAACAATGAGCAGTTCTTC. Translated: CASSANPRQGPNNEQFF. Full variable domain (outside the CDR3, taken from reference TRBV5-8 and TRBJ2-1): EAGVTQSPTHLIKTRGQQATLRCSPISGHTSVYWYQQALGLGLQFLLWYDEGEERNRGNFPPRFSGRQFPNYSSELNVNALELEDSALYLCASSANPRQGPNNEQFFGPGTRLTVL.

The J gene is TRBJ2-7, the V gene TRBV11-2; TRBD1 matches 8 bases. This CDR3 spans 14 amino acids. In germline, CDR1 is SGHAT, CDR2 FQNNGV. V trimming: 5 bases; J trimming: 2 bases; junction bases outside the gene matches: 5. CDR3 nucleotides: TGTGCCAGCAGCCGCCCGGACAGGGCCTACGAGCAGTACTTC. Protein product: CASSRPDRAYEQYF.

This rearrangement joins TRBV6-5 to TRBJ1-2, with a tentative D call TRBD1 (5 bases). With 7 bases removed from V and 8 bases from J, the gap between germline ends came to 17 bases. The CDR3 totals 13 residues. In germline, CDR1 is MNHEY, CDR2 SVGAGI. CDR3 sequence: CASTPGGVKGYTF. The CDR3 DNA reads as TGTGCCAGCACCCCGGGGGGGGTTAAGGGCTACACCTTC.

This clone was counted a few times. This sequence joins TRBV7-9 and TRBJ2-7; 8 bases fit TRBD2. The CDR3 contains 14 residues. V shed 2 bases and J 5 bases; nucleotides not matched to a gene: 5. CDR1 is SEHNR, CDR2 FQNEAQ, per germline (reference sequence). This CDR3 is CASSLSLAGDEQYF. The CDR3 DNA is TGTGCCAGCAGCTTATCCCTAGCGGGCGACGAGCAGTACTTC.

The chain recombines TRBV3-1 (or the pseudogene TRBV3-2) with TRBJ2-3; TRBD2 might be the D (5 bases). CDR1 is LGHDT and CDR2 is YNNKEL in the germline V gene (reference sequence). CDR3 length: 14 residues. Trimming stripped 1 base from V and 2 bases from J, with 7 bases between. The CDR3 loop reads CASSQGRSTDTQYF. For the CDR3, the DNA is TGTGCCAGCAGCCAAGGGAGGTCCACAGATACGCAGTATTTT.

This chain joins TRBV4-2 and TRBJ1-4; weak D call: TRBD1 (6 bases). V was pared by 4 bases and J by 2 bases, with 17 bases between. The CDR3 is made up of 17 amino acids. CDR1 is LGHNA and CDR2 is YNFKEQ in the germline V gene. CDR3: CASSRKVTGITNEKLFF. In DNA, the CDR3 is TGTGCCAGCAGCCGGAAAGTTACAGGGATCACTAATGAAAAACTGTTTTTT.

The chain carries TRBV25-1 and TRBJ2-7; D possibly uses TRBD1 or TRBD2 (6 bases each). The CDR3 spans 13 residues. V lost 6 bases and J lost 6, with 15 bases in between. Germline CDR1 MGHDK, CDR2 SYGVNS. The chain's CDR3 is CASSTGAVREQYF. The CDR3, as DNA: TGTGCCAGCAGCACGGGGGCGGTTCGCGAGCAGTACTTC.

This clone was seen a handful of times. V gene TRBV10-3 combines with J gene TRBJ1-1; a possible D gene is TRBD1 (5 bases). The CDR3 totals 12 residues. Trimming took off 4 bases at V and 3 bases at J, with 6 bases between the two ends. In germline, CDR1 is ENHRY, CDR2 SYGVKD. CDR3 coding DNA: TGTGCCATCAGTGGGGGGGACACTGAAGCTTTCTTT. Its protein is CAISGGDTEAFF.

V and J are TRBV5-4 and TRBJ2-1; 7 nucleotides align to TRBD2. The CDR3 covers 16 residues. Trimming removed 0 bases from V and 6 bases from J; junction bases left unmatched: 9. CDR1 is SGHNT and CDR2 is YYREEE in the germline V gene (reference sequence). CDR3 sequence reads: CASSLGLAGEPNEQFF. The CDR3 region has the DNA TGTGCCAGCAGCTTGGGGTTGGCGGGAGAACCCAATGAGCAGTTCTTC.

This clone was recorded a few times. This chain connects TRBV7-2 to TRBJ2-5; 7 nucleotides align to TRBD1. The J segment lost 4 bases and the V segment lost 2 bases, leaving 1 base of the junction unmatched. The CDR3 spans 13 residues. Per the germline V gene, CDR1 is SGHTA and CDR2 is FQGNSA. The CDR3 sequence: CASSLWTGETQYF. In DNA, the CDR3 is TGTGCCAGCAGCTTATGGACAGGAGAGACCCAGTACTTC. The whole variable domain, remainder taken from reference TRBV7-2 and TRBJ2-5, is GAGVSQSPSNKVTEKGKDVELRCDPISGHTALYWYRQSLGQGLEFLIYFQGNSAPDKSGLPSDRFSAERTGGSVSTLTIQRTQQEDSAVYLCASSLWTGETQYFGPGTRLLVL.

The chain links TRBV6-1 to TRBJ1-2; D may be TRBD1 (6 bases). V was clipped by 1 base and J by 7 bases, with 13 bases between them. This CDR3 has 14 residues. The germline V gene has CDR1 MNHNS and CDR2 SASEGT. The DNA for the CDR3 is TGTGCCAGCAGTGAAGTCCCAGGGGAGGGTGGCTACACCTTC. Translating it yields CASSEVPGEGGYTF.

This chain joins TRBV5-4 and TRBJ1-2; D is perhaps TRBD1 (6 bases). Germline V gene data show CDR1 as SGHNT and CDR2 as YYREEE (reference sequence). Trimming removed 3 bases from V and 0 bases from J, with 21 bases in between. This CDR3 has 18 residues. CDR3 in amino acids: CASSSGYRAGSPNYGYTF. In DNA form, the CDR3 reads TGTGCCAGCAGCTCAGGGTACAGGGCGGGAAGTCCTAACTATGGCTACACCTTC. The whole variable domain, remainder taken from reference TRBV5-4 and TRBJ1-2, is ETGVTQSPTHLIKTRGQQVTLRCSSQSGHNTVSWYQQALGQGPQFIFQYYREEENGRGNFPPRFSGLQFPNYSSELNVNALELDDSALYLCASSSGYRAGSPNYGYTFGSGTRLTVV.

This chain uses TRBV5-1 with TRBJ1-1, with TRBD1 as a possible D gene (6 bases). Germline CDR1 and CDR2: SGHRS and YFSETQ. The germline V and J ends were trimmed by 3 bases and 10 bases, with 16 bases remaining between them. The CDR3 is made up of 13 amino acids. CDR3 nucleotide sequence: TGCGCCAGCAGCTCCGGCCAGGACAGAGGAGCTTTCTTT. Its protein product is CASSSGQDRGAFF.

This clone showed up just a few times. This chain uses TRBV6-5 with TRBJ1-2, with TRBD1 matching over 9 bases. This CDR3 spans 14 amino acids. The germline gives CDR1 MNHEY, CDR2 SVGAGI. V trimming: 6 bases; J trimming: 4 bases; junction bases outside the gene matches: 6. The CDR3 loop is CASREDRGPYGYTF. For the CDR3, the DNA is TGTGCCAGCAGGGAGGACAGGGGACCCTATGGCTACACCTTC.

The chain recombines TRBV5-1 with TRBJ1-1; 12 bases fit TRBD1. J was trimmed by 1 base and V by 7 bases; bases with no gene match: 5. This CDR3 has 15 residues. CDR1 is SGHRS, CDR2 YFSETQ, per germline. The CDR3 DNA reads TGCGCCAGCGGGACAGGGGGCGCGGGGAACACTGAAGCTTTCTTT. Translating it yields CASGTGGAGNTEAFF.

This clone was observed a single time. The genes are TRBV12-5 and TRBJ1-1; D gene unclear. The germline V gene has CDR1 LGHNT and CDR2 FRNRAP. This CDR3 spans 14 amino acids. V lost 0 bases and J 3 bases, leaving 8 bases between the germline ends. CDR3 sequence reads: CASGLVPVDTEAFF. In DNA, the CDR3 is TGTGCTAGTGGTTTGGTCCCTGTGGACACTGAAGCTTTCTTT.

CDR3 loop: CASSISTRHNSNQPQHF. The CDR3 DNA follows: TGTGCCAGTAGTATATCTACACGACACAATAGCAATCAGCCCCAGCATTTT. This chain links TRBV19 with TRBJ1-5; no reliable D call. The V end lost 2 bases, the J end lost 0 bases, and 14 bases lay between the germline ends. This CDR3 spans 17 amino acids. Germline CDR1 and CDR2: LNHDA and SQIVND (reference sequence).

This chain connects TRBV6-5 to TRBJ1-1; possible D gene TRBD1, 5 bases. V was trimmed by 7 bases and J by 0 bases, leaving 9 bases between them. The CDR3 runs 13 residues. Germline V gene data show CDR1 as MNHEY and CDR2 as SVGAGI. CDR3 nucleotide sequence: TGTGCCAGCAAGGGGCTAATGAACACTGAAGCTTTCTTT. Translating gives CASKGLMNTEAFF.